This T cell receptor beta chain originates from a study of T cell responses to AZD1222 COVID-19 vaccine. Study information: Pooled together were second doses at about 4 or about 12 weeks. General study points: Researchers report vaccine-associated CD4 TCRs spanning spike, with dominance at 160-218 and 743-854. Clonal diversity may have been underestimated in mostly white British donors. Breadth and depth of Spike-specific TCRs rose after two AZD1222 doses.

Repertoires were generated with immunoSEQ multiplex PCR, while TCRdb's copy carries only in-frame clones and drops some. Altogether approximately 150,000 clones are present, around nine tenths being singletons, with the ten largest covering approximately 2.9%. Regarding this clone: Its antigen is still unknown.

The CDR3 has 17 residues. V lost 5 bases and J lost 5, with 24 bases in between. Per germline, CDR1 SGHTA and CDR2 FQGNSA. The sequenced sample was peripheral blood, obtained on day 0 of AZD1222 vaccination. The chain uses TRBV7-2 and TRBJ1-2; D is ambiguous. This TCR was sampled from an adult in good health. CDR3 sequence: CASSPLNIPTGVYGYTF. CDR3 sequence (DNA): TGTGCCAGCAGCCCACTAAATATCCCGACGGGAGTATATGGCTACACCTTC. Supplemented by reference TRBV7-2 and TRBJ1-2, the full variable domain reads GAGVSQSPSNKVTEKGKDVELRCDPISGHTALYWYRQSLGQGLEFLIYFQGNSAPDKSGLPSDRFSAERTGGSVSTLTIQRTQQEDSAVYLCASSPLNIPTGVYGYTFGSGTRLTVV.